These T cell receptor beta chains were read from a single sample in a study of blood T cells in healthy people across ages. A single record per CDR3 protein comes from TCRdb applying MiXCR to the 5' RACE reads. Of around 1,700,000 distinct CDR3 sequences in the sample, 28% were seen once. Sequencing input: blood. These receptors all come from a woman aged 30 to 39 in good health. Both conserved end residues are part of each CDR3. The D gene is left open where the match is weak. Expanded clones get a size class; other rows say once, few or many, or leave the size out.

d_call: -; v_call: TRBV6-5; j_call: TRBJ2-3; clone_size: many; cdr3_aa: CASSYSGIDTQYF; cdr3_nt: TGTGCCAGCAGTTACTCGGGGATAGATACGCAGTATTTT
d_call: TRBD1; v_call: TRBV20-1; j_call: TRBJ2-5; clone_size: -; cdr3_aa: CSARGVGTGEETQYF; cdr3_nt: TGCAGTGCTAGAGGGGTTGGGACAGGGGAAGAGACCCAGTACTTC
d_call: TRBD2; v_call: TRBV7-9; j_call: TRBJ2-3; clone_size: -; cdr3_aa: CASSSPREVGTTSTDTQYF; cdr3_nt: TGTGCCAGCAGCTCCCCGCGTGAGGTCGGGACTACTAGCACAGATACGCAGTATTTT
d_call: -; v_call: TRBV10-3; j_call: TRBJ2-5; clone_size: -; cdr3_aa: CAISARGETQYF; cdr3_nt: TGTGCCATCAGTGCCCGGGGGGAGACCCAGTACTTC
d_call: TRBD1; v_call: TRBV6-2/TRBV6-3; j_call: TRBJ2-1; clone_size: many; cdr3_aa: CASGQGEVNEQFF; cdr3_nt: TGTGCCAGCGGACAGGGGGAGGTCAATGAGCAGTTCTTC
d_call: TRBD1; v_call: TRBV20-1; j_call: TRBJ1-2; clone_size: once; cdr3_aa: CSVHGQGLSYTF; cdr3_nt: TGCAGTGTACATGGACAGGGTCTGAGCTACACCTTC
d_call: TRBD2; v_call: TRBV24-1; j_call: TRBJ2-3; clone_size: -; cdr3_aa: CATSDFSGGDTDTQYF; cdr3_nt: TGTGCCACCAGTGATTTTAGCGGGGGAGACACAGATACGCAGTATTTT
d_call: TRBD2; v_call: TRBV20-1; j_call: TRBJ2-4; clone_size: few; cdr3_aa: CSADLGTSFNEQYF; cdr3_nt: TGCAGTGCTGACCTGGGGACTAGCTTTAATGAGCAGTACTTC
d_call: -; v_call: TRBV3-1; j_call: TRBJ2-1; clone_size: -; cdr3_aa: CASSYTQTYNEQFF; cdr3_nt: TGTGCCAGCAGCTATACCCAGACCTACAATGAGCAGTTCTTC
d_call: TRBD1; v_call: TRBV6-5; j_call: TRBJ2-3; clone_size: -; cdr3_aa: CASSVQGPTGTQYF; cdr3_nt: TGTGCCAGCAGTGTACAGGGGCCAACGGGTACGCAGTATTTT